The TCR beta chain described here comes from a study of T cell responses to AZD1222 COVID-19 vaccine. CDR1 and CDR2 (germline): LNHNV, YYDKDF (reference sequence). The length of the CDR3 is 14 residues. Trimming removed 0 bases from V and 8 bases from J; junction bases left unmatched: 6. The table came from immunoSEQ multiplex PCR; TCRdb's copy has only in-frame clones and leaves some out. The repertoire holds about 120,000 clones, with over 75% as singletons. The chain joins TRBV15 to TRBJ1-2; 7 bases are shared with TRBD1. The specimen was peripheral blood, collected on day 0 of AZD1222 vaccination. The source is an adult in good health. CDR3: CATSRDGRGLGYTF. Written as DNA, the CDR3 is TGTGCCACCAGCAGAGATGGAAGGGGGCTAGGCTACACCTTC.